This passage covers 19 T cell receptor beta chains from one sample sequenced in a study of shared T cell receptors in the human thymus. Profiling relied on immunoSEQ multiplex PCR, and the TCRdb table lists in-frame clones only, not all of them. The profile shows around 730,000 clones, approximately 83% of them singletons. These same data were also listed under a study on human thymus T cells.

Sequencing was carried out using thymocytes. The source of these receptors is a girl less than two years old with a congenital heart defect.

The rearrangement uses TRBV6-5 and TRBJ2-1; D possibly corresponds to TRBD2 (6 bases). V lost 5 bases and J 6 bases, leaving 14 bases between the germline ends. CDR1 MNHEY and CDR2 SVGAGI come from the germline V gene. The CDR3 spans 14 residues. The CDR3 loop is CASSVGGETNEQFF. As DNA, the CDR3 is TGTGCCAGCAGTGTGGGGGGAGAGACCAATGAGCAGTTCTTC.

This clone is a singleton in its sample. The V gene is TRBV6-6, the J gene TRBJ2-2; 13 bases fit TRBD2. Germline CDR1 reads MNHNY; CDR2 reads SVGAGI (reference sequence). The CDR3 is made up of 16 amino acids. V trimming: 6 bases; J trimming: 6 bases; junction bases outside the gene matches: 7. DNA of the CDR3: TGTGCCAGCAGGGGGACTAGCGGGGCTAGGGCCGGGGAGCTGTTTTTT. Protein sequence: CASRGTSGARAGELFF.

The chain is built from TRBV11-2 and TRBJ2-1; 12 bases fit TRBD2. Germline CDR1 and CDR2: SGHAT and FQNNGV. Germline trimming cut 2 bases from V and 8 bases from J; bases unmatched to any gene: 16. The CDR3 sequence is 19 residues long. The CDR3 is CASSLLTLAGGKLHDEQFF. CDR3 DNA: TGTGCCAGCAGCTTATTAACCCTAGCGGGGGGGAAGTTGCACGATGAGCAGTTCTTC.

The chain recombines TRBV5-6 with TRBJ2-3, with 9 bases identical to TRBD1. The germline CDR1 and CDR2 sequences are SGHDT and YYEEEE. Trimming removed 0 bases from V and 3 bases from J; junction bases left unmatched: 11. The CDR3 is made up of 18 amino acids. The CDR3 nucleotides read TGTGCCAGCAGCTTGGGGACAGGGGATCCGAATGAAACAGATACGCAGTATTTT. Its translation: CASSLGTGDPNETDTQYF. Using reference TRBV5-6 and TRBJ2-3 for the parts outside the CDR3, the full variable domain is DAGVTQSPTHLIKTRGQQVTLRCSPKSGHDTVSWYQQALGQGPQFIFQYYEEEERQRGNFPDRFSGHQFPNYSSELNVNALLLGDSALYLCASSLGTGDPNETDTQYFGPGTRLTVL.

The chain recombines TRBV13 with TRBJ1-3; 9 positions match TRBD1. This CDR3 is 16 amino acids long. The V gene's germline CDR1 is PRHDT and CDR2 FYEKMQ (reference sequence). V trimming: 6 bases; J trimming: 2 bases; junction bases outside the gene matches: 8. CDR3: CASRDNRGQTGNTIYF. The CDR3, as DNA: TGTGCCAGCAGGGACAACAGGGGGCAAACTGGAAACACCATATATTTT.

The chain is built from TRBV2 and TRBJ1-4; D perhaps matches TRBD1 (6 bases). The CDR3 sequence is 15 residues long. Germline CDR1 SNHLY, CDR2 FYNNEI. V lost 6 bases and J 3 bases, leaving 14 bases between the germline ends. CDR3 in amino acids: CASSTHRVANEKLFF. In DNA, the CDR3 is TGTGCCAGCAGCACACACAGGGTGGCTAATGAAAAACTGTTTTTT.

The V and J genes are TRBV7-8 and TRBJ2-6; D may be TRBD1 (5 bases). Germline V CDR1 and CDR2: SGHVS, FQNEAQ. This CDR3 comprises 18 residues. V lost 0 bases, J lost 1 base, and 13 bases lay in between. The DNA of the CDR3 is TGTGCCAGCAGCTTAGCCCCCACAGGAAGATCTGGGGCCAACGTCCTGACTTTC. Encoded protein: CASSLAPTGRSGANVLTF.

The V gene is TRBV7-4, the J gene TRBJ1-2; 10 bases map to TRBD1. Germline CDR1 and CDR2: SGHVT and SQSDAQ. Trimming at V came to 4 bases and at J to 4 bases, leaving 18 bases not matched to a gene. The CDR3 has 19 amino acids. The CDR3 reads CASSSPFPGQGMPPYGYTF. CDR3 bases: TGTGCCAGCAGCTCCCCCTTTCCGGGACAGGGGATGCCCCCCTATGGCTACACCTTC.

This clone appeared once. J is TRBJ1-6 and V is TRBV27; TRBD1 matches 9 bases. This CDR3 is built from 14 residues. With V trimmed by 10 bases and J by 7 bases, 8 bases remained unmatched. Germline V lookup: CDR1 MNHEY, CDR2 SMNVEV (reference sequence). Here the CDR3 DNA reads TGTGCCACTCGCCGGGACAGGGACAATTCACCCCTCCACTTT. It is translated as CATRRDRDNSPLHF.

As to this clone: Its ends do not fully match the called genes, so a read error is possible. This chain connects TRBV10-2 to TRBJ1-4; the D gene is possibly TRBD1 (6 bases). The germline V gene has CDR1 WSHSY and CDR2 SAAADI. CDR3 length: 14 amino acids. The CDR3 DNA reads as TGCGCCGGCAGGGACGGGGGGGCTGGTGAAAAACTGTTTTTT. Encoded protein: CAGRDGGAGEKLFF.

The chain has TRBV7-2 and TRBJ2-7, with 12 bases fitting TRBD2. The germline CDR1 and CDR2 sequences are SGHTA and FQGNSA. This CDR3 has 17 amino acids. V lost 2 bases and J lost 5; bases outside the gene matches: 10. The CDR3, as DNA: TGTGCCAGCAGCTTACGGACTAGCGGGGACCCCTTCCACGAGCAGTACTTC. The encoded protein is CASSLRTSGDPFHEQYF.

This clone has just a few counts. In nucleotides, the CDR3 is TGTGCCAGCAGCTCGGACAGTTCGGGTGGCTACACCTTC. This sequence encodes CASSSDSSGGYTF. The chain has TRBV13 and TRBJ1-2; D possibly corresponds to TRBD1 (6 bases). This CDR3 is 13 amino acids long. The V end lost 4 bases, the J end lost 7 bases, and 13 bases lay between the germline ends. Looked up from germline, CDR1 is PRHDT and CDR2 is FYEKMQ (reference sequence). Together with reference TRBV13 and TRBJ1-2, the CDR3 gives the full variable domain: AAGVIQSPRHLIKEKRETATLKCYPIPRHDTVYWYQQGPGQDPQFLISFYEKMQSDKGSIPDRFSAQQFSDYHSELNMSSLELGDSALYFCASSSDSSGGYTFGSGTRLTVV.

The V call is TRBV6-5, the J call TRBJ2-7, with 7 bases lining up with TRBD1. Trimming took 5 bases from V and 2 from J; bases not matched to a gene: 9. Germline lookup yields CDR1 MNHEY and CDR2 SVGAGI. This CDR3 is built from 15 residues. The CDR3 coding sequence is TGTGCCAGCAGTGCCCCGGGACAGCCTCCCTACGAGCAGTACTTC. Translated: CASSAPGQPPYEQYF.

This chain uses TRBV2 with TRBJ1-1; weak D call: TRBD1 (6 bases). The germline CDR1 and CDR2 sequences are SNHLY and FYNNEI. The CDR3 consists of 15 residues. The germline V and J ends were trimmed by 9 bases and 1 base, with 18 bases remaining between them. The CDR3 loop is CASTRGGAKNTEAFF. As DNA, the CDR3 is TGTGCCAGTACTCGTGGGGGGGCCAAGAACACTGAAGCTTTCTTT.

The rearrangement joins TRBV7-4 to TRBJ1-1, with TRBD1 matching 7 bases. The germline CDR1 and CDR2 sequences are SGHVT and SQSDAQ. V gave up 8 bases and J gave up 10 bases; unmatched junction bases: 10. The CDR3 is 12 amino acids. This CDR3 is CASGGTAKGAFF. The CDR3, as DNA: TGTGCCAGCGGCGGGACAGCAAAAGGAGCTTTCTTT.

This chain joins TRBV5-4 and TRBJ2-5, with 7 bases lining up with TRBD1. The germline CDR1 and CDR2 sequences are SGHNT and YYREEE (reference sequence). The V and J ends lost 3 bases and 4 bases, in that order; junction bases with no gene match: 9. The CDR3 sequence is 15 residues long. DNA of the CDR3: TGTGCCAGCAGCTCTACATTACAGGGGTCAGAGACCCAGTACTTC. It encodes CASSSTLQGSETQYF.

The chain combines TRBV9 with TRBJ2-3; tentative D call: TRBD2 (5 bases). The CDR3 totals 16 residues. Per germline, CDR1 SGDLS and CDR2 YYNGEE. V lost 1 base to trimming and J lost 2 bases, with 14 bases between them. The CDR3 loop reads CASSVYPGRVTDTQYF. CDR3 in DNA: TGTGCCAGCAGCGTATACCCCGGGCGGGTCACAGATACGCAGTATTTT.

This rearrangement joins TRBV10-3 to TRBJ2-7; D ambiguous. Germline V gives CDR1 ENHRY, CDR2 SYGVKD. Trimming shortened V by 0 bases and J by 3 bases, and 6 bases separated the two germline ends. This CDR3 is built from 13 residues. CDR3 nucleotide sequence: TGTGCCATCAGTGAGTCCTCCTACTACGAGCAGTACTTC. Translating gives CAISESSYYEQYF.

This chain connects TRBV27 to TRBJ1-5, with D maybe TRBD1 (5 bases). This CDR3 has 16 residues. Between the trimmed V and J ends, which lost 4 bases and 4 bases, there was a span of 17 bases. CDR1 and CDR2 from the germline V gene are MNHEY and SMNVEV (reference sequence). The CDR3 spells CASSSMASPGNQPQHF. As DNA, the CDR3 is TGTGCCAGCAGTTCGATGGCTTCGCCAGGGAATCAGCCCCAGCATTTT.